Listed below are T cell receptor beta chains from one sample, sequenced in a study of cytomegalovirus exposure and HLA in healthy donors. Clones were read by immunoSEQ multiplex PCR, and TCRdb kept only the in-frame ones, dropping some. The table has some 110,000 clones, under 70% seen once; the top ten hold 1.5% to 1.9%. The material sequenced was PBMCs. The receptors were gathered from a young man in good health and CMV-seronegative. The CDR3 runs from the conserved cysteine through the conserved F or W. A D gene is named only where the DNA matches it firmly. Only part of the rows carry a size: once, few, many, or a class if the clone is expanded.

d_gene	v_gene	j_gene	abundance	CDR3aa	CDR3nt
TRBD2	TRBV5-1	TRBJ2-7	few	CASSAGLAGPYEQYF	TGCGCCAGCAGCGCGGGACTAGCGGGACCCTACGAGCAGTACTTC
TRBD2	TRBV7-2	TRBJ2-1	NA	CASSLDPTSGPIF	TGTGCCAGCAGCTTAGACCCAACTAGCGGCCCGATCTTC
TRBD1	TRBV19	TRBJ1-4	NA	CASSNDRAVREKLFF	TGTGCCAGTAGTAACGACAGGGCGGTACGGGAAAAACTGTTTTTT
NA	TRBV5-6	TRBJ1-1	NA	CASSLVGGGDTEAFF	TGTGCCAGCAGCTTGGTAGGAGGCGGCGACACTGAAGCTTTCTTT
NA	TRBV6-6	TRBJ2-6	once	CASQNSGANVLTF	TGTGCCAGCCAGAACTCTGGGGCCAACGTCCTGACTTTC
NA	TRBV5-4	TRBJ2-2	NA	CASSSRPLGGELFF	TGTGCCAGCAGCTCTCGACCTCTAGGCGGCGAGCTGTTTTTT
NA	TRBV11-2	TRBJ2-1	NA	CASWGREQFF	TGTGCCAGCTGGGGCCGTGAGCAGTTCTTC
NA	TRBV14	TRBJ2-2	once	CASSQANTGELFF	TGTGCCAGCAGCCAAGCAAACACCGGGGAGCTGTTTTTT
TRBD2	TRBV5-6	TRBJ2-3	NA	CASSLVKRELLADTQYF	TGTGCCAGCAGCTTGGTCAAGCGGGAGCTTCTGGCAGATACGCAGTATTTT
TRBD1	TRBV30	TRBJ1-5	NA	CAWRGTGGNQPQHF	TGTGCCTGGCGAGGGACAGGGGGCAATCAGCCCCAGCATTTT
NA	TRBV19	TRBJ1-3	NA	CASSLTRGFSGNTIYF	TGTGCCAGTAGTCTCACCCGGGGATTCTCTGGAAACACCATATATTTT
NA	TRBV29-1	TRBJ1-2	NA	CSGHSGLGGYTF	TGCAGCGGACACAGCGGCTTGGGTGGCTACACCTTC
NA	TRBV13	TRBJ1-1	NA	CASSANRPMNTEAFF	TGTGCCAGCAGCGCCAACAGGCCAATGAACACTGAAGCTTTCTTT
TRBD2	TRBV30	TRBJ2-1	NA	CAWSTSGRENEQFF	TGTGCCTGGAGTACTAGCGGGAGGGAAAATGAGCAGTTCTTC
TRBD1	TRBV7-9	TRBJ2-7	NA	CASSVRDRSYEQYF	TGTGCCAGCAGCGTCCGGGACAGAAGCTACGAGCAGTACTTC
NA	TRBV14	TRBJ2-3	NA	CASSPLGGVTTDTQYF	TGTGCCAGCAGCCCTCTCGGCGGGGTGACCACAGATACGCAGTATTTT
NA	TRBV5-1	TRBJ2-3	few	CASSLEASFSDTQYF	TGCGCCAGCAGCTTGGAGGCTAGTTTTTCAGATACGCAGTATTTT
TRBD2	TRBV7-3	TRBJ2-3	NA	CASTVPFRSGGVTDTQYF	TGTGCCAGCACGGTTCCCTTTCGGAGCGGGGGGGTGACAGATACGCAGTATTTT
TRBD2	TRBV19	TRBJ2-5	few	CASSTFGGGFQETQYF	TGTGCCAGTAGTACCTTTGGGGGGGGATTCCAAGAGACCCAGTACTTC
NA	TRBV5-4	TRBJ2-2	few	CASSPALGGTGELFF	TGTGCCAGCAGCCCGGCGTTGGGGGGCACCGGGGAGCTGTTTTTT
TRBD1	TRBV16	TRBJ2-7	NA	CASSLPQGAFPYEQYF	TGTGCCAGCAGCTTACCACAGGGGGCTTTTCCCTACGAGCAGTACTTC
NA	TRBV2	TRBJ1-2	NA	CASELGRDSHYGYTF	TGTGCCAGCGAATTGGGGCGGGATTCCCACTATGGCTACACCTTC
TRBD2	TRBV4-2	TRBJ2-4	few	CASRRTSGRYEDKNIQYF	TGTGCCAGCAGAAGAACTAGCGGGAGGTATGAGGACAAAAACATTCAGTACTTC
NA	TRBV30	TRBJ1-5	NA	CAWSSAGYRDSNQPQHF	TGTGCCTGGAGTTCGGCCGGTTACAGGGATAGCAATCAGCCCCAGCATTTT
TRBD1	TRBV11-2	TRBJ2-3	NA	CASRRIRGRFMDTQYF	TGTGCCAGCAGACGGATCAGGGGGCGCTTCATGGATACGCAGTATTTT
TRBD1	TRBV29-1	TRBJ2-3	NA	CSVEWMADRGSQAQYF	TGCAGCGTTGAATGGATGGCGGACAGGGGGTCTCAGGCGCAGTATTTT
TRBD1	TRBV6-1	TRBJ2-7	few	CASSVLRGQRFKSSYEQYF	TGTGCCAGCAGTGTCTTAAGGGGACAGAGATTTAAGAGCTCCTACGAGCAGTACTTC
TRBD1	TRBV14	TRBJ1-3	NA	CASSPDRGQVPGNTIYF	TGTGCCAGCAGCCCTGACAGGGGGCAAGTTCCTGGAAACACCATATATTTT
TRBD1	TRBV6-5	TRBJ1-2	NA	CASSYYQGGGYTF	TGTGCCAGCAGTTACTACCAAGGGGGCGGCTACACCTTC
TRBD2	TRBV7-2	TRBJ2-1	few	CASSRSGSSYNEQFF	TGTGCCAGCAGCCGTAGCGGGAGCTCCTACAATGAGCAGTTCTTC
TRBD2	TRBV6-5	TRBJ2-7	NA	CASSRTSGSYEQYF	TGTGCCAGCAGCCGGACTAGCGGGTCCTACGAGCAGTACTTC
NA	TRBV28	TRBJ2-7	few	CASTRGLYEQYF	TGTGCCAGCACTCGCGGACTTTACGAGCAGTACTTC
TRBD1	TRBV19	TRBJ1-2	few	CASSRGGKAYGYTF	TGTGCCAGTAGTAGAGGGGGCAAGGCCTATGGCTACACCTTC
NA	TRBV11-2	TRBJ2-1	NA	CASNALSGAYNEQFF	TGTGCCAGCAACGCTCTGTCAGGGGCTTACAATGAGCAGTTCTTC
TRBD1	TRBV10-3	TRBJ2-7	NA	CAMGQGGYEQYF	TGTGCCATGGGACAGGGTGGCTACGAGCAGTACTTC
TRBD1	TRBV14	TRBJ1-4	few	CASSLAGTGYEKLFF	TGTGCCAGCAGCCTGGCTGGGACAGGGTATGAAAAACTGTTTTTT
TRBD1	TRBV5-1	TRBJ2-7	NA	CASSLIGTATYEQYF	TGCGCCAGCAGCTTGATTGGGACAGCAACCTACGAGCAGTACTTC
NA	TRBV30	TRBJ1-2	NA	CAWTQDRLNYGYTF	TGTGCCTGGACGCAGGATCGACTAAACTATGGCTACACCTTC
TRBD2	TRBV4-3	TRBJ2-1	NA	CASSRRLASGSYNEQFF	TGCGCCAGCAGCCGACGTTTGGCTAGCGGGAGCTACAATGAGCAGTTCTTC
NA	TRBV19	TRBJ2-7	NA	CASSISVPYYEQYF	TGTGCCAGTAGTATCTCCGTTCCTTACTACGAGCAGTACTTC
NA	TRBV6-1	TRBJ1-5	NA	CASSETWHQPQHF	TGTGCCAGCAGTGAAACCTGGCATCAGCCCCAGCATTTT
TRBD1	TRBV10-1	TRBJ1-1	NA	CASSETGQLRTEAFF	TGCGCCAGCAGTGAAACGGGACAGCTACGAACTGAAGCTTTCTTT
TRBD2	TRBV30	TRBJ2-2	NA	CAWGKAGRRVRGTGELFF	TGTGCCTGGGGGAAAGCGGGACGGCGAGTCCGGGGGACCGGGGAGCTGTTTTTT
NA	TRBV12-5	TRBJ1-1	NA	CASGLGTGGTERNTEAFF	TGTGCTAGTGGTTTGGGGACGGGGGGGACGGAAAGGAACACTGAAGCTTTCTTT
TRBD2	TRBV11-2	TRBJ2-5	NA	CASSLNVRGGLETQYF	TGTGCCAGCAGCTTAAATGTGCGGGGGGGCCTCGAGACCCAGTACTTC
TRBD1	TRBV30	TRBJ2-7	NA	CAWGTGTGDGEQYF	TGTGCCTGGGGCACCGGGACAGGGGACGGCGAGCAGTACTTC
TRBD1	TRBV25-1	TRBJ2-1	NA	CASSLRTGWGNEQFF	TGTGCCAGCAGTCTCCGGACAGGGTGGGGCAATGAGCAGTTCTTC